This TCR beta chain was found in a study of human T cells and chemical hapten exposure. In the original processing: Sequenced samples showed a median of around 100,000 TCRs each, with counts running from around 25,000 to 690,000. TCRdb re-called the RACE reads with MiXCR, one entry per CDR3 protein. The V and J calls follow TCRdb's processing rather than the paper's. In the table there are a few hundred thousand distinct CDR3 sequences, about 6.3% of which are singletons. CDR1 is LGHNA and CDR2 is YSLEER in the germline V gene. This CDR3 is 16 amino acids long. Trimming took 2 bases from V and 6 from J, leaving 14 bases between them. Time point specified: patch test 2, 6 weeks after DPC sensitization. Noted treatment: therapeutic diphenylcyclopropenone sensitization with weekly scalp DPC. Alopecia patients between 18 and 70 years old and suitable for DPC were used as donors. Someone pulled total RNA out of unfractionated whole blood.

This clonotype has more than one count but fewer than ten. This chain links TRBV4-3 with TRBJ1-6; D gene uncertain. The TCR sequence derives from a woman aged 18-29 years with alopecia areata. Some clones in this sample may be carry-over from other donors' samples. Sequenced material: whole blood, taken in connection with sensitization to the hapten diphenylcyclopropenone (DPC). The CDR3 region has the DNA TGCGCCAGCAGCCAAAGAACGGGCTCGAGTAATTCACCCCTCCACTTT. The encoded protein is CASSQRTGSSNSPLHF.